Shown below are 18 T cell receptor beta chains from a single sample sequenced in a study of blood T cell repertoires in acute mononucleosis. Some clones are missing from TCRdb's copy, which holds only in-frame ones; the method was immunoSEQ multiplex PCR. The table has thousands of clones, 20% to 30% seen once; the top ten hold approximately 44%. Time point described: convalescence about 6 months (5-8 months) after acute presentation (visit 7). Regarding the study as a whole: GLC-BM-specific selection apparently combined TCR alpha and beta motifs.

The starting material was EBV GLC epitope tetramer+ CD8+ T cells sorted from PBMCs, obtained during convalescence from infectious mononucleosis. Subset here: CD8 T cells binding tetramer with EBV BMLF1 280-288 peptide (GLC-BM). The receptor set was obtained from a woman between 18 and 29 years old with infectious mononucleosis caused by EBV.

This clone appeared many times. The V and J genes are TRBV9 and TRBJ1-2, with D perhaps TRBD1 (6 bases). V shed 0 bases and J shed 4 bases, with 10 bases lying between them. The V gene's germline CDR1 is SGDLS and CDR2 YYNGEE. This CDR3 contains 14 residues. The CDR3 nucleotides read TGTGCCAGCAGCGTAGAGGGGGGGCCCTATGGCTACACCTTC. Amino acid sequence: CASSVEGGPYGYTF.

This clone was found a few times. Only one base separates this from a far larger clonotype, so it likely reflects a read error. The V call is TRBV5-1, the J call TRBJ2-7; D unresolved. The CDR3 length is 14 residues. Germline V gives CDR1 SGHRS, CDR2 YFSETQ. V was pared by 3 bases and J by 4 bases, with 14 bases between. This chain's CDR3 is CASSSGGVRYEQYF. As DNA, the CDR3 is TGCGCCAGCAGCTCCGGCGGTGTACGGTACGAGCAGTACTTC.

Only a few counts were recorded for this clone. V usage is TRBV4-3 and J usage is TRBJ2-7; D may be TRBD1 (7 bases). Trimming removed 4 bases from V and 2 bases from J, with 12 bases in between. The CDR3 is 14 residues long. Germline-derived CDR1 and CDR2 are LGHNA and YSLEER. The CDR3 DNA reads TGCGCCAGCAGCCGCGGGACAGTAACCTACGAGCAGTACTTC. Translation gives CASSRGTVTYEQYF.

In this sample, this clone turned up many times. V gene TRBV7-9 combines with J gene TRBJ2-1; unclear D gene. The CDR3 has 12 amino acids. The V end was cut by 5 bases, the J end by 7 bases, with 9 bases between. Germline V gene lookup returns CDR1 SEHNR and CDR2 FQNEAQ (reference sequence). CDR3 DNA: TGTGCCAGCAGCGTAGTAGGTAATGAGCAGTTCTTC. Residues: CASSVVGNEQFF.

Details on this clone: A read error may produce the germline difference seen at one junction end. The V and J genes are TRBV2 and TRBJ1-2; possibly TRBD1 for D (5 bases). This CDR3 has 13 residues. CDR1 and CDR2 from the germline V gene are SNHLY and FYNNEI. CDR3 coding DNA: TGTGCCAGGTCCCCGGACACCCTCTATGGCTTCACCTTC. Translated, it gives CARSPDTLYGFTF.

The table lists this clone with a few counts. The gene calls are TRBV27 and TRBJ1-6; a possible D gene is TRBD1 (5 bases). The CDR3 has 16 amino acids. V lost 4 bases and J 7 bases, leaving 17 bases between the germline ends. Germline lookup yields CDR1 MNHEY and CDR2 SMNVEV (reference sequence). The CDR3 nucleotides are TGTGCCAGCAGTTACCCCCGGGGGGGGGAAAATTCACCCCTCCACTTT. It codes for CASSYPRGGENSPLHF.

This chain connects TRBV25-1 to TRBJ2-7; D not certain. In germline, CDR1 is MGHDK, CDR2 SYGVNS. With 5 bases removed from V and 1 base from J, the gap between germline ends came to 12 bases. The CDR3 loop spans 14 amino acids. CDR3 sequence: CASSLFSASYEQYF. The CDR3 DNA reads as TGTGCCAGCAGTTTATTTTCCGCTTCCTACGAGCAGTACTTC.

This clone was counted at least ten times. The likely explanation is a read error, given a far larger clone one base away. The chain has TRBV7-6 and TRBJ2-1, with D possibly TRBD2 on 5 matching bases. Germline V gene sequence: CDR1 SGHVS, CDR2 FNYEAQ. The CDR3 extends over 13 amino acids. The CDR3 region is CASSLASGGELFF. The CDR3 DNA follows: TGTGCCAGCAGCTTAGCGAGCGGCGGTGAGCTGTTCTTC.

This clone was counted a few times. The genes are TRBV7-3 and TRBJ2-7; D gene unclear. Germline CDR1 SGHTA, CDR2 FQGTGA. The CDR3 has 14 amino acids. V lost 10 bases and J 3 bases, leaving 19 bases between the germline ends. CDR3 protein: CAISDDRSDYEQYF. CDR3 in DNA: TGTGCCATCAGTGATGACCGAAGCGACTACGAGCAGTACTTC.

On this clone: This sequence is one base from a far larger clone and is likely a read error. This specimen includes other DNA sequences encoding the same CDR3. The gene calls are TRBV7-3 and TRBJ2-3; 13 bases are shared with TRBD2. CDR1 is SGHTA and CDR2 is FQGTGA in the germline V gene. After removal of 5 bases from V and 7 bases from J, the junction contained 12 bases not matched to a gene. The CDR3 contains 17 residues. This chain's CDR3 is CASSRTSLAGGLHTQYF. The CDR3 nucleotides are TGTGCCAGCAGCCGAACTTCACTAGCGGGGGGGCTTCATACGCAGTATTTT. The whole variable domain, remainder taken from reference TRBV7-3 and TRBJ2-3, is GAGVSQTPSNKVTEKGKYVELRCDPISGHTALYWYRQSLGQGPEFLIYFQGTGAADDSGLPNDRFFAVRPEGSVSTLKIQRTERGDSAVYLCASSRTSLAGGLHTQYFGPGTRLTVL.

This clone has a count of ten or more. CDR3 sequence (DNA): TGTGCCAGCAGCTTGGGACTAGCGGGAGTAGGGTACGAGCAGTACTTC. Translation: CASSLGLAGVGYEQYF. The chain has TRBV2 and TRBJ2-7, with TRBD2 matching over 14 bases. With V trimmed by 6 bases and J by 4 bases, 8 bases remained unmatched. Germline CDR1 and CDR2: SNHLY and FYNNEI. The CDR3 runs 16 residues.

This clone has at least ten counts. The rearrangement joins TRBV7-9 to TRBJ1-4, with D unclear. Trimming took off 3 bases at V and 8 bases at J, with 4 bases between the two ends. The germline V gene has CDR1 SEHNR and CDR2 FQNEAQ (reference sequence). This CDR3 spans 11 amino acids. Written as DNA, the CDR3 is TGTGCCAGCAGCTTCGGGGAAAAACTGTTTTTT. Translated: CASSFGEKLFF.

J is TRBJ2-3 and V is TRBV27; 7 nucleotides match TRBD2. The CDR3 runs to 13 residues. V shed 8 bases and J 6 bases; nucleotides not matched to a gene: 8. Germline values: CDR1 MNHEY, CDR2 SMNVEV (reference sequence). DNA of the CDR3: TGTGCCAGCCAAGTGGGGGAGGGGGATACGCAGTATTTT. This codes for CASQVGEGDTQYF.

This clone was found many times. A far larger clone is a single base away, which makes a read error likely. The chain uses TRBV10-3 and TRBJ2-7; the D gene is possibly TRBD2 (5 bases). The CDR3 runs to 14 residues. Germline lookup yields CDR1 ENHRY and CDR2 SYGVKD. The CDR3 here is CAISDDRSDYEQDF. The CDR3 DNA reads TGTGCCATCAGTGATGACCGAAGCGACTACGAGCAGGACTTC.

Only a few counts were recorded for this clone. The junction departs from the called germline gene at one end, perhaps through a read error. J is TRBJ1-4 and V is TRBV29-1; 7 bases are a match to TRBD1. CDR1 and CDR2 from the germline V gene are SQVTM and ANQGSEA. The CDR3 length is 14 residues. The CDR3 DNA reads TGCAGCGTGGGGTCAGGGGGTACTTATGAAATACTGTTTTTT. This gives the protein CSVGSGGTYEILFF.

The J gene is TRBJ1-1, the V gene TRBV11-2; 9 bases agree with TRBD1. This CDR3 comprises 14 residues. In germline, CDR1 is SGHAT, CDR2 FQNNGV. V lost 8 bases to trimming and J lost 7 bases; unmatched junction nucleotides: 11. This chain's CDR3 is CASEPGQGEIEAFF. The CDR3 DNA reads TGTGCCAGCGAGCCGGGACAGGGTGAAATTGAAGCTTTCTTT. Complete variable domain (other parts from reference TRBV11-2 and TRBJ1-1): EAGVAQSPRYKIIEKRQSVAFWCNPISGHATLYWYQQILGQGPKLLIQFQNNGVVDDSQLPKDRFSAERLKGVDSTLKIQPAKLEDSAVYLCASEPGQGEIEAFFGQGTRLTVV.

As for this clone: A read error is the likely source, as a far larger clone sits one nucleotide away. Within the sample, other DNA sequences also encode this same CDR3. As DNA, the CDR3 is TGCGCCAGCAGCCGCGGGACAGCTGCCTACGAGCAGTACTTC. It specifies CASSRGTAAYEQYF. J is TRBJ2-7 and V is TRBV27, with a tentative D call TRBD1 (7 bases). CDR3 length equals 14 residues. The germline V gene encodes CDR1 MNHEY and CDR2 SMNVEV (reference sequence).

Many counts were recorded for this clone. The chain has TRBV2 and TRBJ1-4, with no clear D. This CDR3 has 11 residues. V was cut by 6 bases and J by 8 bases, with 7 bases left in between. Germline CDR1 is SNHLY and CDR2 is FYNNEI. For the CDR3, the DNA is TGTGCCAGCAGCTTCGGGGAAAAACTGTTTTTT. It yields the protein CASSFGEKLFF.